The clone carrying this T cell receptor (beta chain) came up once. The data originate from a study of blood T cell repertoires in COVID-19. About the study: Samples representing acute and convalescent COVID-19 were sourced from the United States, Italy and Spain.

This CDR3 is 14 amino acids long. The V gene lost 0 bases and the J gene lost 1 base, with 8 bases spanning the gap. CDR1 and CDR2 (germline): SGDLS, YYNGEE. Original methodology: Estimation of nucleated cell counts was performed using reference gene primer amplification. Using immunoSEQ multiplex PCR, the repertoire was profiled, and TCRdb retains in-frame clones only, with some absent. Clone size and the V and J calls come from that table; the DNA yielded D and trimming. Here the sample spans roughly 150,000 clones, around 83% being singletons. The receptor was derived from a woman in her 70s who had recovered from COVID-19. The chain couples TRBV9 to TRBJ2-7, with a tentative D call TRBD2 (6 bases). The sample taken for sequencing was peripheral blood. The CDR3 DNA reads as TGTGCCAGCAGCGTAGCGGGAGAGTCCTACGAGCAGTACTTC. Amino acids: CASSVAGESYEQYF.